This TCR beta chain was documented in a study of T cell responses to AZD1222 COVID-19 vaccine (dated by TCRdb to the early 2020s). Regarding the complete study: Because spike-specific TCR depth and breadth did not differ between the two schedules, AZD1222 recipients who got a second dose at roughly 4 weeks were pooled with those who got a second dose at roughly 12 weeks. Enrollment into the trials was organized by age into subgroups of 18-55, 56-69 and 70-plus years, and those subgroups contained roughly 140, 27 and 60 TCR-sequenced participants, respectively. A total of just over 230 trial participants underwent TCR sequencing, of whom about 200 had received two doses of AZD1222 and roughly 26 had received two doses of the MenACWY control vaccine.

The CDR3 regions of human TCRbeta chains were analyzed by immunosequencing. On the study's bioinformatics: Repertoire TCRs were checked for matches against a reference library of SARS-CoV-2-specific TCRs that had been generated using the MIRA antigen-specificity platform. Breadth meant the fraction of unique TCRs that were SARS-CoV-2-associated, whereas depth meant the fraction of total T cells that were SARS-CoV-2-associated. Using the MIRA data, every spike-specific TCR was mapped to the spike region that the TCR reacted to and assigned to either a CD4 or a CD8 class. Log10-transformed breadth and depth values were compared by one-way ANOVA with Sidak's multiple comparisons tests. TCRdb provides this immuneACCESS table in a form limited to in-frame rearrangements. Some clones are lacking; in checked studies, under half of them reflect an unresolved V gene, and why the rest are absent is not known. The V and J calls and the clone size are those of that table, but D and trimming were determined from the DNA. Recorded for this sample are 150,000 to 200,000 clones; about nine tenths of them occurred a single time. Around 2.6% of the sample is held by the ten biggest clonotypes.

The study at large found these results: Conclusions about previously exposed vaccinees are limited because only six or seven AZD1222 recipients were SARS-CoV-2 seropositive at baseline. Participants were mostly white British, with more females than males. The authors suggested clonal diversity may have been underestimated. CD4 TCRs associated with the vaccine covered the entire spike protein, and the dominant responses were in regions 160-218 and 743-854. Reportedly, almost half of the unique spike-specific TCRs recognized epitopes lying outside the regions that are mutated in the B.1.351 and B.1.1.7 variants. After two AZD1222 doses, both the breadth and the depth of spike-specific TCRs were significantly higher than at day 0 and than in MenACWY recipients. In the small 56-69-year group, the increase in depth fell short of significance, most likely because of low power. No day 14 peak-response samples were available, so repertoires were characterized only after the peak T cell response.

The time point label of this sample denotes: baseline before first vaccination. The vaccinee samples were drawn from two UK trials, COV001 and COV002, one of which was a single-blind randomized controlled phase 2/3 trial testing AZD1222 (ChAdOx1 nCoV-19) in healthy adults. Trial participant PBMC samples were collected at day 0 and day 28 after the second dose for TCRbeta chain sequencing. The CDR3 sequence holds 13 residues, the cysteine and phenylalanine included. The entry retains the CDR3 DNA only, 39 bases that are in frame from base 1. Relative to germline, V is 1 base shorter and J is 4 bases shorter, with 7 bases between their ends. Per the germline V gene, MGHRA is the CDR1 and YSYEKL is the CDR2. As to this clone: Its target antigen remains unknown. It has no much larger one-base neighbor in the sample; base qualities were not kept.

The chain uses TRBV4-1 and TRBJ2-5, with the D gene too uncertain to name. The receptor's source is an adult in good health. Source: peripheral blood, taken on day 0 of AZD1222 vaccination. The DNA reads TGCGCCAGCAGCCAAGTTGGTTCAGAGACCCAGTACTTC. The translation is CASSQVGSETQYF.